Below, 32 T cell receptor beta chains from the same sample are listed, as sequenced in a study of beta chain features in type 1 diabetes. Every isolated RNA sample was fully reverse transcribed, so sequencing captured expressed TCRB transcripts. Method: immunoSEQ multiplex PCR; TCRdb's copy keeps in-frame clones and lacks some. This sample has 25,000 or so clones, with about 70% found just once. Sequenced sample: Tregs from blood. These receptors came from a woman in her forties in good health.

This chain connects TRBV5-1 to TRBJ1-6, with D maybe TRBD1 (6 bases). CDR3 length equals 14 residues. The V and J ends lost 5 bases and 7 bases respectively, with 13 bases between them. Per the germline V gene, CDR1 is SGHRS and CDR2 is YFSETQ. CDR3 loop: CASRQWTANSPLHF. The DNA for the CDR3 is TGCGCCAGCAGGCAATGGACAGCCAATTCACCCCTCCACTTT.

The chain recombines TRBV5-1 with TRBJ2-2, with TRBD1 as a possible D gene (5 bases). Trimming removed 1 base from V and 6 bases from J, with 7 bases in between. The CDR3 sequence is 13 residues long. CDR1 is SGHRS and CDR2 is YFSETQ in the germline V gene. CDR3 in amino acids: CASSLQGSGELFF. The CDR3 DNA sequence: TGCGCCAGCAGCTTGCAGGGTTCCGGGGAGCTGTTTTTT.

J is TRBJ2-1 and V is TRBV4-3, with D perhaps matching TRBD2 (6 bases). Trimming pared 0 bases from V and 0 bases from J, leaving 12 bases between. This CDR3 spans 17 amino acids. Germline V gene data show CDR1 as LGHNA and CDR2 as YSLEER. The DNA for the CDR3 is TGCGCCAGCAGCCAAGATGTGCGGGGAAGCTCCTACAATGAGCAGTTCTTC. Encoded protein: CASSQDVRGSSYNEQFF.

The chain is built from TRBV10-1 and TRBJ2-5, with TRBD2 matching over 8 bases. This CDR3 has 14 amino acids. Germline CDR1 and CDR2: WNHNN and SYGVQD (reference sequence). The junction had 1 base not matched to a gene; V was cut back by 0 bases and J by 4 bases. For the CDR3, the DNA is TGCGCCAGCAGTGAGTCCCGGGGGGGAGAGACCCAGTACTTC. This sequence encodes CASSESRGGETQYF.

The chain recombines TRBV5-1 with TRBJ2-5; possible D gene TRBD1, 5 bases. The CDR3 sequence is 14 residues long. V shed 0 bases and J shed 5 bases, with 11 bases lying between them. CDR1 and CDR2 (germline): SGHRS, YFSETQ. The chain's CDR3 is CASSLDGATETQYF. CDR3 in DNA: TGCGCCAGCAGCTTGGATGGGGCAACGGAGACCCAGTACTTC. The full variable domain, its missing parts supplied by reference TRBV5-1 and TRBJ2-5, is KAGVTQTPRYLIKTRGQQVTLSCSPISGHRSVSWYQQTPGQGLQFLFEYFSETQRNKGNFPGRFSGRQFSNSRSEMNVSTLELGDSALYLCASSLDGATETQYFGPGTRLLVL.

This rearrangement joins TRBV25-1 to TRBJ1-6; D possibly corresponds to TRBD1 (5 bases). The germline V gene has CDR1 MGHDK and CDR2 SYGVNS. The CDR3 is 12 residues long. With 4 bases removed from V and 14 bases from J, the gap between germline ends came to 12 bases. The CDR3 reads CASSATAFTLHF. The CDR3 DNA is TGTGCCAGCAGTGCGACAGCTTTCACCCTCCACTTT.

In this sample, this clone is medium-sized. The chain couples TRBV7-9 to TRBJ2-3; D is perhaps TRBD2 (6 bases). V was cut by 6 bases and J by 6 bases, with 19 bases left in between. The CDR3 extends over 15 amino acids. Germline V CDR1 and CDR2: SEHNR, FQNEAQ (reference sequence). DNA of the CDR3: TGTGCCAGCAGTCCAGGAGGGGCTTCGGGGGATACGCAGTATTTT. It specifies CASSPGGASGDTQYF.

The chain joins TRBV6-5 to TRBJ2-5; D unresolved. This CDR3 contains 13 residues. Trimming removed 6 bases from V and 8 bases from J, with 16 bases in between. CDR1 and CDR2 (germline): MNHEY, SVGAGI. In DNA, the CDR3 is TGTGCCAGCAGCTCCCCGAGGCCGCTAACCCAGTACTTC. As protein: CASSSPRPLTQYF.

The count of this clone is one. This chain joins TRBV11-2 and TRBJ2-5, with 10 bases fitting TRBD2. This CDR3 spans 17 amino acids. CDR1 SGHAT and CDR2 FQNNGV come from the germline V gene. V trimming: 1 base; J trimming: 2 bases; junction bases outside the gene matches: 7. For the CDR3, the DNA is TGTGCCAGCAGCTTAGGAAGGCTAGCGGGGGCACAAGAGACCCAGTACTTC. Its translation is CASSLGRLAGAQETQYF.

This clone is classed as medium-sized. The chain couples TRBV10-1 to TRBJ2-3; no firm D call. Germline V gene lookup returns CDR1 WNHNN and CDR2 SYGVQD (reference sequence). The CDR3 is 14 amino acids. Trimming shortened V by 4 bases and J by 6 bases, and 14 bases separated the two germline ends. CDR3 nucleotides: TGCGCCAGCAGTGGACTCGATTCCCGGGATACGCAGTATTTT. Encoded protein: CASSGLDSRDTQYF.

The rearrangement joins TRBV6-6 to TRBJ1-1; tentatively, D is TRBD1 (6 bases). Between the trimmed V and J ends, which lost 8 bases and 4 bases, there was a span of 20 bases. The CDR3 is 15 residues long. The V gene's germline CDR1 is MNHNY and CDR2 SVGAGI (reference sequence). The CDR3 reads CASRGADQLGTEAFF. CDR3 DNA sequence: TGTGCCAGCCGGGGGGCAGACCAACTGGGCACTGAAGCTTTCTTT.

The CDR3 here is CASSASGGADEQYF. The CDR3 nucleotides are TGTGCCAGCAGCGCCAGCGGGGGGGCAGACGAGCAGTACTTC. The rearrangement uses TRBV5-4 and TRBJ2-7, with 10 bases identical to TRBD2. V trimming: 4 bases; J trimming: 5 bases; junction bases outside the gene matches: 6. Germline V lookup: CDR1 SGHNT, CDR2 YYREEE (reference sequence). CDR3 length equals 14 residues.

Written as DNA, the CDR3 is TGCGCCAGCAGCTTGGGCGAGTTGGCTAGCGGGGAGACCCAGTACTTC. This gives the protein CASSLGELASGETQYF. The V and J genes are TRBV5-1 and TRBJ2-5, with 8 positions matching TRBD2. Germline lookup yields CDR1 SGHRS and CDR2 YFSETQ. The trim removed 0 bases at V and 5 bases at J, leaving 9 bases unmatched. This CDR3 has 16 amino acids.

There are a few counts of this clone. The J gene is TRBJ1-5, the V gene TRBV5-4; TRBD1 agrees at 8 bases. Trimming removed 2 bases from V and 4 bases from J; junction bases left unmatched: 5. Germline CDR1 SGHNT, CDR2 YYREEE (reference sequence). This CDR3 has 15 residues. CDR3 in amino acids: CASSFGQGRNQPQHF. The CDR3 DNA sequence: TGTGCCAGCAGCTTCGGACAGGGTCGGAATCAGCCCCAGCATTTT.

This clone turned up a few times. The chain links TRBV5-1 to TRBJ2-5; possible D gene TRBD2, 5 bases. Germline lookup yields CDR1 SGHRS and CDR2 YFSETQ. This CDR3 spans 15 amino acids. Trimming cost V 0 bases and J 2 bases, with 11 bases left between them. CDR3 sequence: CASSLVEAVQETQYF. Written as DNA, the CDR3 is TGCGCCAGCAGCTTGGTGGAAGCGGTTCAAGAGACCCAGTACTTC. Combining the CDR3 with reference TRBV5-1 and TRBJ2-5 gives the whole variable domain KAGVTQTPRYLIKTRGQQVTLSCSPISGHRSVSWYQQTPGQGLQFLFEYFSETQRNKGNFPGRFSGRQFSNSRSEMNVSTLELGDSALYLCASSLVEAVQETQYFGPGTRLLVL.

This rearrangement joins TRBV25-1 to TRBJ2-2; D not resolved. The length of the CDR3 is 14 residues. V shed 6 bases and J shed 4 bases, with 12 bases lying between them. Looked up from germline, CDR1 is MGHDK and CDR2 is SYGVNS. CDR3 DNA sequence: TGTGCCAGCAGCGTCAGTTTCCCCACCGGGGAGCTGTTTTTT. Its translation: CASSVSFPTGELFF. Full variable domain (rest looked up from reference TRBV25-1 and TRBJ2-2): EADIYQTPRYLVIGTGKKITLECSQTMGHDKMYWYQQDPGMELHLIHYSYGVNSTEKGDLSSESTVSRIRTEHFPLTLESARPSHTSQYLCASSVSFPTGELFFGEGSRLTVL.

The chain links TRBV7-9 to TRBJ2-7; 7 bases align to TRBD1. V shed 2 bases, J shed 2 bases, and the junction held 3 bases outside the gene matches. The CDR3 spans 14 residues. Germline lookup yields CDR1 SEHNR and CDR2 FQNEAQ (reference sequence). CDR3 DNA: TGTGCCAGCAGCTTAAGGGACAGAGCCTACGAGCAGTACTTC. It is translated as CASSLRDRAYEQYF.

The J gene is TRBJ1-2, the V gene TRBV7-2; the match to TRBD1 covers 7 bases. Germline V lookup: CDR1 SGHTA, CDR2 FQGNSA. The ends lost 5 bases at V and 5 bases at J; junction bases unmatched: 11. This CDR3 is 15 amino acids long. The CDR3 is CASSPSTGLGYGYTF. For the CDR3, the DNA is TGTGCCAGCAGCCCGTCGACAGGGCTGGGATATGGCTACACCTTC.

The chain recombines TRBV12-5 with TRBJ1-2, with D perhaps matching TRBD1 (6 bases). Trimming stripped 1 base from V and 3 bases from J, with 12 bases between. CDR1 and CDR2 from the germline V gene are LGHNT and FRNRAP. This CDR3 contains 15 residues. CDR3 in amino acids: CASGLGNRVDYGYTF. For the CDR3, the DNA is TGTGCTAGTGGTTTGGGCAACAGGGTCGACTATGGCTACACCTTC. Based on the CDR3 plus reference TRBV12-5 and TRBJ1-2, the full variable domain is DARVTQTPRHKVTEMGQEVTMRCQPILGHNTVFWYRQTMMQGLELLAYFRNRAPLDDSGMPKDRFSAEMPDATLATLKIQPSEPRDSAVYFCASGLGNRVDYGYTFGSGTRLTVV.

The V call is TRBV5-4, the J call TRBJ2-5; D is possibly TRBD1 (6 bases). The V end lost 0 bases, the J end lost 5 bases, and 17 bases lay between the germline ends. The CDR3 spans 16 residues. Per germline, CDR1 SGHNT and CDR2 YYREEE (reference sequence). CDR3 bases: TGTGCCAGCAGCTTGGGGACAGCCGGGGAACACGAGACCCAGTACTTC. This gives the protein CASSLGTAGEHETQYF.

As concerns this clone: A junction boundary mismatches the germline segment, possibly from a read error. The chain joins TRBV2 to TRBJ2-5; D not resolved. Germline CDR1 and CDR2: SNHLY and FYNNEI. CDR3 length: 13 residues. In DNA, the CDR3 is TGTGCCAGCAGCGAAGCCGAGTCAGAGACCCAGTACTTC. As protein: CASSEAESETQYF. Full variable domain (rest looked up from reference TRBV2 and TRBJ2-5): EPEVTQTPSHQVTQMGQEVILRCVPISNHLYFYWYRQILGQKVEFLVSFYNNEISEKSEIFDDQFSVERPDGSNFTLKIRSTKLEDSAMYFCASSEAESETQYFGPGTRLLVL.

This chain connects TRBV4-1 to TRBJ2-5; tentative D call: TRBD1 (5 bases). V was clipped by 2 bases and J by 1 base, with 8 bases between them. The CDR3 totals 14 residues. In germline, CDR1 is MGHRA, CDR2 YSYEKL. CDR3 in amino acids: CASSQRQSQETQYF. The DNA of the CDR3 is TGCGCCAGCAGCCAAAGACAGAGCCAAGAGACCCAGTACTTC.

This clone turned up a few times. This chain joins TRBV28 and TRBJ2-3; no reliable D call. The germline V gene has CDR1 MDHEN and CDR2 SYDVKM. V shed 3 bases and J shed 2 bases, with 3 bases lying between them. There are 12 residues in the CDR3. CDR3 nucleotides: TGTGCCAGCAGTTTCATCACAGATACGCAGTATTTT. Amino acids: CASSFITDTQYF.

Written as DNA, the CDR3 is TGCGCCAGCAGCGCCGGGACTAACTTCAATGAGCAGTTCTTC. Translated: CASSAGTNFNEQFF. The gene calls are TRBV5-1 and TRBJ2-1, with 7 bases matching TRBD2. The CDR3 sequence is 14 residues long. The V segment lost 4 bases and the J segment 6 bases; nucleotides outside the gene matches: 7. The germline gives CDR1 SGHRS, CDR2 YFSETQ. The entire variable domain, with the rest obtained from reference TRBV5-1 and TRBJ2-1, is as follows: KAGVTQTPRYLIKTRGQQVTLSCSPISGHRSVSWYQQTPGQGLQFLFEYFSETQRNKGNFPGRFSGRQFSNSRSEMNVSTLELGDSALYLCASSAGTNFNEQFFGPGTRLTVL.

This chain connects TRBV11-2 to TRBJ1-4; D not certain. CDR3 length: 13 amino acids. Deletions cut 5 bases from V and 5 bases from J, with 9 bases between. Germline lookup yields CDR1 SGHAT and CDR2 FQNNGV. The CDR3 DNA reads TGTGCCAGCAGCCTCGCGCTAAATGAAAAACTGTTTTTT. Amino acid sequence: CASSLALNEKLFF.

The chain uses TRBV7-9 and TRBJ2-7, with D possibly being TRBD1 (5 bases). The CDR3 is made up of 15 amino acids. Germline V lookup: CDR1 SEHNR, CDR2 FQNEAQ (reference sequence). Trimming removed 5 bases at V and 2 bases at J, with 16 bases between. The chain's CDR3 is CASSPQGRTPYEQYF. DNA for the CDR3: TGTGCCAGCAGCCCCCAGGGCAGGACACCCTACGAGCAGTACTTC.

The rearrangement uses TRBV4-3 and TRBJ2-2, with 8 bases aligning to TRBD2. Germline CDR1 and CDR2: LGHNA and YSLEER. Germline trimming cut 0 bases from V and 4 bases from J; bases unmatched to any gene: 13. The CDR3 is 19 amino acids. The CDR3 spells CASSQDSASGSGGTGELFF. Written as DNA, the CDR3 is TGCGCCAGCAGCCAAGATTCGGCTAGCGGGTCCGGGGGCACCGGGGAGCTGTTTTTT.

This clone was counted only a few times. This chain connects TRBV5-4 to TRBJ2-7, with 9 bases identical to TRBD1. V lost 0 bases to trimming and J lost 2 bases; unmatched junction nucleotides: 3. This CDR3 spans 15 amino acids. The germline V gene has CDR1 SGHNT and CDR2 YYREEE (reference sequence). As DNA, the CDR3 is TGTGCCAGCAGCTTGGAAACAGGGGGCACCTACGAGCAGTACTTC. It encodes CASSLETGGTYEQYF.

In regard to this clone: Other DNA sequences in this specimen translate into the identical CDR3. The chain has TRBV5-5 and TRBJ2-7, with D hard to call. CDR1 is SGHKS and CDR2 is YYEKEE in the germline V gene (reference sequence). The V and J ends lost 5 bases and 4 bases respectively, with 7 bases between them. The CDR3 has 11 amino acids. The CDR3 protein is CASRSNYEQYF. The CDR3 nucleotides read TGTGCCAGCAGATCAAATTACGAGCAGTACTTC.

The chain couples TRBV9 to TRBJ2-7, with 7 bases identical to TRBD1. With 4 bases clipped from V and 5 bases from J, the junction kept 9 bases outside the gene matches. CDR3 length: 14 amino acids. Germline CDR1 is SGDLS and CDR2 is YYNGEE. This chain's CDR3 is CASSPVGTDHEQYF. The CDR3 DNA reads TGTGCCAGCAGCCCCGTGGGGACAGACCACGAGCAGTACTTC.

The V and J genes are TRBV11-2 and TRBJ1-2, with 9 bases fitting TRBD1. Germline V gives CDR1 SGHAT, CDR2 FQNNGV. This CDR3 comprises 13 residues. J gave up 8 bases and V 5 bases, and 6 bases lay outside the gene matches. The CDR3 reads CASSPGTGSGYTF. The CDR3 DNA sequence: TGTGCCAGCAGCCCCGGGACAGGGTCCGGCTACACCTTC.

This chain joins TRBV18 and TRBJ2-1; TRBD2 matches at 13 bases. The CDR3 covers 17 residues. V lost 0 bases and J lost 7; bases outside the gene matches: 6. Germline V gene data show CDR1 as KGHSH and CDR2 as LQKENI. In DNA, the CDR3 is TGTGCCAGCTCACCACCGAAGGGGACTAGCGGGGAGAATGAGCAGTTCTTC. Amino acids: CASSPPKGTSGENEQFF.